These 14 T cell receptor beta chains share one sample of origin, sequenced in a study of blood T cell repertoires in COVID-19. Generated by immunoSEQ multiplex PCR, the TCRdb table keeps only in-frame clones and is missing some. The profile shows under 250,000 clones, approximately 85% of them singletons. The sequencing input was peripheral blood. The receptors stem from a man between 50 and 59 years old with COVID-19, enrolled during active disease.

This chain uses TRBV24-1 with TRBJ2-3; TRBD1 aligns across 11 bases. The germline CDR1 and CDR2 sequences are KGHDR and SFDVKD. The V and J ends lost 9 bases and 3 bases, in that order; junction bases with no gene match: 13. CDR3 length equals 17 residues. CDR3 amino acids: CATGRTGGPSSTDTQYF. The DNA for the CDR3 is TGTGCCACCGGGAGGACAGGGGGCCCGTCGTCGACAGATACGCAGTATTTT.

The chain couples TRBV15 to TRBJ1-1; tentatively, D is TRBD1 (6 bases). V gave up 0 bases and J gave up 9 bases, with 14 bases separating them. CDR3 size: 14 residues. Germline loops: CDR1 LNHNV, CDR2 YYDKDF (reference sequence). The CDR3 sequence: CATSRDLKGGKAFF. CDR3 sequence (DNA): TGTGCCACCAGCAGAGATCTCAAAGGGGGAAAAGCTTTCTTT.

The J gene is TRBJ2-1, the V gene TRBV18; possibly TRBD2 for D (5 bases). Germline CDR1 is KGHSH and CDR2 is LQKENI. Trimming stripped 0 bases from V and 6 bases from J, with 12 bases between. This CDR3 comprises 15 residues. DNA for the CDR3: TGTGCCAGCTCACCACCCCCGGACTCAAGCAATGAGCAGTTCTTC. This encodes CASSPPPDSSNEQFF.

The rearrangement uses TRBV2 and TRBJ2-5, with TRBD1 as a possible D gene (6 bases). This CDR3 is built from 13 residues. V lost 3 bases and J lost 6, with 11 bases in between. In germline, CDR1 is SNHLY, CDR2 FYNNEI. The CDR3 spells CASSEGRGKTQYF. Here the CDR3 DNA reads TGTGCCAGCAGTGAGGGCAGGGGAAAGACCCAGTACTTC.

This clone has only a few counts. The CDR3 is CASSPRLAGPNSYEQYF. CDR3 DNA: TGTGCCAGCAGCCCAAGACTAGCGGGGCCAAACTCCTACGAGCAGTACTTC. The chain uses TRBV11-2 and TRBJ2-7, with 11 positions matching TRBD2. The CDR3 covers 17 residues. CDR1 is SGHAT and CDR2 is FQNNGV in the germline V gene. V was clipped by 5 bases and J by 0 bases; unmatched bases: 9.

The V gene is TRBV10-1, the J gene TRBJ2-1; 9 nucleotides agree with TRBD2. The J segment lost 7 bases and the V segment lost 4 bases, leaving 5 bases of the junction unmatched. The CDR3 is made up of 14 amino acids. The V gene's germline CDR1 is WNHNN and CDR2 SYGVQD (reference sequence). The CDR3: CASSGAGGRNEQFF. CDR3 DNA: TGCGCCAGCAGTGGAGCGGGGGGAAGGAATGAGCAGTTCTTC.

This clone was seen only once. This sequence joins TRBV7-2 and TRBJ1-3, with D perhaps TRBD1 (5 bases). CDR1 and CDR2 (germline): SGHTA, FQGNSA. Between the trimmed V and J ends, which lost 0 bases and 9 bases, there was a span of 15 bases. The CDR3 is 15 amino acids. The CDR3 here is CASSLAPGVESTIYF. CDR3 DNA: TGTGCCAGCAGCTTAGCTCCGGGGGTTGAGAGCACCATATATTTT.

This rearrangement joins TRBV30 to TRBJ2-7; possibly TRBD2 for D (6 bases). Germline V CDR1 and CDR2: GTSNPN, SVGIG (reference sequence). This CDR3 is built from 13 residues. V shed 2 bases and J shed 7 bases, with 15 bases lying between them. For the CDR3, the DNA is TGTGCCTGGAGTCCACGGGCGGGGAGGGAGCAGTACTTC. Translated: CAWSPRAGREQYF.

The chain joins TRBV11-2 to TRBJ2-7; 9 bases are a match to TRBD1. With V trimmed by 7 bases and J by 3 bases, 7 bases remained unmatched. The length of the CDR3 is 14 residues. Germline-derived CDR1 and CDR2 are SGHAT and FQNNGV. Here the CDR3 DNA reads TGTGCCAGCAACCTACAGGGACAGGGCTACGAGCAGTACTTC. Translating gives CASNLQGQGYEQYF.

The chain is built from TRBV9 and TRBJ1-6; no reliable D call. CDR1 and CDR2 from the germline V gene are SGDLS and YYNGEE. With 1 base removed from V and 2 bases from J, the gap between germline ends came to 10 bases. CDR3 length: 16 amino acids. CDR3: CASSVSDTTYNSPLHF. In DNA, the CDR3 is TGTGCCAGCAGCGTAAGTGACACAACCTATAATTCACCCCTCCACTTT.

The chain couples TRBV7-3 to TRBJ2-3, with 10 bases aligning to TRBD2. The germline V gene has CDR1 SGHTA and CDR2 FQGTGA. The CDR3 spans 15 residues. Losses at the gene ends were 5 bases for V and 7 bases for J; bases not matched to a gene: 9. Here the CDR3 reads CASSRERGGANTQYF. The CDR3 coding sequence is TGTGCCAGCAGCCGCGAGCGGGGGGGGGCTAATACGCAGTATTTT. The whole variable domain, remainder taken from reference TRBV7-3 and TRBJ2-3, is GAGVSQTPSNKVTEKGKYVELRCDPISGHTALYWYRQSLGQGPEFLIYFQGTGAADDSGLPNDRFFAVRPEGSVSTLKIQRTERGDSAVYLCASSRERGGANTQYFGPGTRLTVL.

The chain couples TRBV6-2 or TRBV6-3 to TRBJ2-1; 7 nucleotides match TRBD1. The CDR3 length is 12 residues. The junction had 5 bases not matched to a gene; V was cut back by 5 bases and J by 10 bases. The germline gives CDR1 MNHEY, CDR2 SVGEGT. This chain's CDR3 is CASSDTGDEQFF. CDR3 coding DNA: TGTGCCAGCAGTGACACAGGGGACGAGCAGTTCTTC.

The V gene is TRBV30, the J gene TRBJ1-2, with 12 positions matching TRBD1. This CDR3 is built from 14 residues. Trimming at V came to 6 bases and at J to 8 bases, leaving 10 bases not matched to a gene. CDR1 is GTSNPN and CDR2 is SVGIG in the germline V gene (reference sequence). CDR3 region: CACQGQGALNGYTF. CDR3 nucleotides: TGTGCCTGCCAGGGACAGGGGGCGCTTAACGGCTACACCTTC.

This chain links TRBV7-3 with TRBJ1-2; tentatively, D is TRBD1 (5 bases). CDR3 length equals 14 residues. CDR1 is SGHTA and CDR2 is FQGTGA in the germline V gene. The V end lost 5 bases, the J end lost 0 bases, and 10 bases lay between the germline ends. CDR3 nucleotide sequence: TGTGCCAGCAGCCCCGGGGGGACTAACTATGGCTACACCTTC. This sequence encodes CASSPGGTNYGYTF.